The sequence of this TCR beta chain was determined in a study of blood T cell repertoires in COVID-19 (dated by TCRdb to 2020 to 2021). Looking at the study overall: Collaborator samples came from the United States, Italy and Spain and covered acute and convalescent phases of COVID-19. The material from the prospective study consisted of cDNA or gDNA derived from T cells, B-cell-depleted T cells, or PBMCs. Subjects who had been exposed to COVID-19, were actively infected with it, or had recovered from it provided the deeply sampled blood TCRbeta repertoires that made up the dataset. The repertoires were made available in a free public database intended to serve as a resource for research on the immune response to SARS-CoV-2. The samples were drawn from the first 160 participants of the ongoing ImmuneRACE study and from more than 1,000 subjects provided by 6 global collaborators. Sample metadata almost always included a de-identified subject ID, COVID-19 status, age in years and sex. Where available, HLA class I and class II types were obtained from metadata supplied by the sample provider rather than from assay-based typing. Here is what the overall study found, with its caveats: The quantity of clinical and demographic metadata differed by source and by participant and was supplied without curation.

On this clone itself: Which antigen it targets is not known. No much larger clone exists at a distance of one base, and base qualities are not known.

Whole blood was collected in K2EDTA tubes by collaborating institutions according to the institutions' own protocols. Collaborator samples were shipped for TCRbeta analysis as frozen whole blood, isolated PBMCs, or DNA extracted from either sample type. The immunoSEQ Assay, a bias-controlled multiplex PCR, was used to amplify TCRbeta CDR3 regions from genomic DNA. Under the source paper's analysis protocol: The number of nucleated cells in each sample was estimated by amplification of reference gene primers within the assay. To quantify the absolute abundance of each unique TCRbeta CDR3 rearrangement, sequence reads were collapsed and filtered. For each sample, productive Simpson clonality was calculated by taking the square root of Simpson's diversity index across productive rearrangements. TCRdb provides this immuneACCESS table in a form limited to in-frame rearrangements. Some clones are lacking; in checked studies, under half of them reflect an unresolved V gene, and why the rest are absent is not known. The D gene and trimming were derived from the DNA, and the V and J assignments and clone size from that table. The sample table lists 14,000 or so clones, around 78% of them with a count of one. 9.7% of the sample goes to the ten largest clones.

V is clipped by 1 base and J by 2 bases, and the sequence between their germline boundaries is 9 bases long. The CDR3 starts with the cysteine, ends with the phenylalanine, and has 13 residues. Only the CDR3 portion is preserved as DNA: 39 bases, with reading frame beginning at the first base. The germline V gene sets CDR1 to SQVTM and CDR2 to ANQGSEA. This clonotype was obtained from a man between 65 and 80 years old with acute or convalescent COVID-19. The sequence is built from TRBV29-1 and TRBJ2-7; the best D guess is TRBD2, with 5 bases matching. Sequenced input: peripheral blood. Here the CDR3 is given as CSVEVRGTYEQYF. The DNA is TGCAGCGTTGAAGTTCGGGGTACCTACGAGCAGTACTTC.